This TCR beta chain was obtained from a study of blood T cell repertoires in COVID-19. Study-level information: The cDNA or gDNA used as material had been derived from T cells, B-cell-depleted T cells, or PBMCs.

The length of the CDR3 is 12 residues. Trimming left V 7 bases short and J 3 bases short, with 10 bases between. Profiling relied on immunoSEQ multiplex PCR, and the TCRdb table lists in-frame clones only, not all of them. Of about 230,000 clones in the sample, roughly 85% are singletons; the top ten hold about 0.93%. Input material: peripheral blood. The origin of this receptor is a man aged 35 to 55 with acute or convalescent COVID-19. This chain connects TRBV12-3 or TRBV12-4 to TRBJ2-7; tentative D call: TRBD2 (6 bases). The CDR3: CASTAGGYEQYF. CDR3 sequence (DNA): TGTGCCAGCACCGCCGGGGGCTACGAGCAGTACTTC.